These 29 T cell receptor beta chains were sequenced from one sample in a study of T-cell memory formation after mild COVID-19. TCRdb itself ran the 5' RACE reads through MiXCR, one entry per CDR3 protein. Found here are some 450,000 distinct CDR3 sequences, 15% to 20% of them singletons; the top ten hold roughly a fifth. Sequencing was done on a sample of PBMCs or a T cell subset sorted from them (not recorded which). The receptor source for this set is a man aged 18 to 30 who had mild COVID-19 (a few samples of this study predate the infection). Cell type and time point are not known.

This clonotype was seen a few times. This rearrangement joins TRBV7-2 to TRBJ2-1; D is possibly TRBD1 (6 bases). Germline V gives CDR1 SGHTA, CDR2 FQGNSA. There are 15 residues in the CDR3. Trimming took off 5 bases at V and 3 bases at J, with 14 bases between the two ends. CDR3 sequence reads: CASSPRGTIYNEQFF. The CDR3 DNA reads as TGTGCCAGCAGCCCCAGGGGTACCATCTACAATGAGCAGTTCTTC.

The rearrangement uses TRBV7-8 and TRBJ2-1; tentatively, D is TRBD2 (5 bases). The CDR3 has 16 residues. CDR1 and CDR2 (germline): SGHVS, FQNEAQ. Trimming pared 5 bases from V and 5 bases from J, leaving 19 bases between. The CDR3 nucleotides are TGTGCCAGCAGCCTAAACCTTGAAGCTAGCAACAATGAGCAGTTCTTC. Encoded protein: CASSLNLEASNNEQFF. The whole variable domain, filled in from reference TRBV7-8 and TRBJ2-1, reads GAGVSQSPRYKVAKRGQDVALRCDPISGHVSLFWYQQALGQGPEFLTYFQNEAQLDKSGLPSDRFFAERPEGSVSTLKIQRTQQEDSAVYLCASSLNLEASNNEQFFGPGTRLTVL.

The rearrangement links TRBV27 to TRBJ2-6; D not certain. The V gene lost 5 bases and the J gene lost 2 bases, with 7 bases spanning the gap. Germline CDR1 reads MNHEY; CDR2 reads SMNVEV (reference sequence). The CDR3 runs to 14 residues. CDR3 loop: CASSTVPGANVLTF. The DNA of the CDR3 is TGTGCCAGCAGTACCGTGCCTGGGGCCAACGTCCTGACTTTC.

The CDR3 spells CATAGQGGTDTQYF. CDR3 sequence (DNA): TGTGCCACCGCAGGACAGGGGGGTACAGATACGCAGTATTTT. This chain joins TRBV24-1 and TRBJ2-3; TRBD1 matches 10 bases. J lost 3 bases, V lost 9 bases, and 5 bases had no gene match. The CDR3 is 14 amino acids. Germline V gene lookup returns CDR1 KGHDR and CDR2 SFDVKD.

This clonotype has a handful of counts. The chain couples TRBV4-3 to TRBJ2-5; 8 bases fit TRBD1. Unmatched junction bases numbered 2, after V lost 2 bases and J lost 9 bases. CDR1 and CDR2 from the germline V gene are LGHNA and YSLEER. The CDR3 has 12 residues. CDR3 in amino acids: CASSQYRGAQYF. The CDR3 nucleotides read TGCGCCAGCAGCCAATACAGGGGGGCCCAGTACTTC.

This chain links TRBV6-2 or TRBV6-3 with TRBJ1-1; the D gene is possibly TRBD1 (6 bases). Trimming took 7 bases from V and 0 from J, leaving 9 bases between them. Germline CDR1 reads MNHEY; CDR2 reads SVGEGT. This CDR3 spans 13 amino acids. The CDR3 here is CASIQGLNTEAFF. CDR3 coding DNA: TGTGCCAGCATTCAGGGGTTGAACACTGAAGCTTTCTTT.

This chain joins TRBV3-1 and TRBJ2-2, with TRBD1 as a possible D gene (5 bases). The CDR3 consists of 15 residues. Germline values: CDR1 LGHDT, CDR2 YNNKEL (reference sequence). The V end lost 2 bases, the J end lost 5 bases, and 12 bases lay between the germline ends. The CDR3 DNA reads TGTGCCAGCAGCCAACTGGGAAGGGGTACCGGGGAGCTGTTTTTT. Its translation is CASSQLGRGTGELFF.

The chain is built from TRBV6-5 and TRBJ2-1, with D possibly TRBD1 on 6 matching bases. In germline, CDR1 is MNHEY, CDR2 SVGAGI. The CDR3 contains 19 residues. V was cut by 0 bases and J by 3 bases, with 21 bases left in between. The CDR3 protein is CASSYSGWYRGSFYNEQFF. The CDR3 region has the DNA TGTGCCAGCAGTTACTCGGGTTGGTATAGGGGGTCATTCTACAATGAGCAGTTCTTC.

The chain uses TRBV20-1 and TRBJ2-3; TRBD1 or TRBD2 may be the D gene (8 bases each). The CDR3 has 17 residues. The germline CDR1 and CDR2 sequences are DFQATT and SNEGSKA (reference sequence). The V end lost 3 bases, the J end lost 1 base, and 20 bases lay between the germline ends. DNA for the CDR3: TGCAGTGCTAGTAGCACAGGGGGACTAGGGGGCACAGATACGCAGTATTTT. Translation: CSASSTGGLGGTDTQYF.

This clonotype was seen only a few times. This chain joins TRBV10-3 and TRBJ2-7, with D perhaps TRBD2 (7 bases). The CDR3 covers 13 residues. Germline assignment: CDR1 ENHRY and CDR2 SYGVKD. Trimming shortened V by 8 bases and J by 2 bases, and 13 bases separated the two germline ends. CDR3 region: CAIGRGNPYEQYV. CDR3 nucleotides: TGTGCCATCGGGAGGGGGAACCCCTACGAGCAGTACGTC.

The V and J genes are TRBV6-5 and TRBJ1-1; D remains unclear. CDR1 is MNHEY and CDR2 is SVGAGI in the germline V gene. The CDR3 length is 16 residues. The V and J ends lost 6 bases and 0 bases respectively, with 17 bases between them. The CDR3 DNA sequence: TGTGCCAGCAGCCTCCGAAGAGGTCCGGTGAACACTGAAGCTTTCTTT. This translates into CASSLRRGPVNTEAFF.

J is TRBJ2-3 and V is TRBV3-1, with D perhaps TRBD1 (6 bases). V lost 4 bases and J 5 bases, leaving 19 bases between the germline ends. Germline CDR1 LGHDT, CDR2 YNNKEL (reference sequence). This CDR3 contains 16 residues. DNA for the CDR3: TGTGCCAGCAGCCTCGGGACACTACCCGCCGGAGATACGCAGTATTTT. It yields the protein CASSLGTLPAGDTQYF.

J is TRBJ2-7 and V is TRBV6-2 or TRBV6-3; tentatively, D is TRBD1 (6 bases). Germline-derived CDR1 and CDR2 are MNHEY and SVGEGT. Trimming pared 6 bases from V and 3 bases from J, leaving 12 bases between. The CDR3 consists of 13 residues. The DNA of the CDR3 is TGTGCCAGCAGACGACGGACAGTCTACGAGCAGTACGTC. Encoded protein: CASRRRTVYEQYV.

The chain is built from TRBV6-5 and TRBJ1-3, with D unclear. The germline V and J ends were trimmed by 3 bases and 4 bases, with 10 bases remaining between them. The germline V gene has CDR1 MNHEY and CDR2 SVGAGI. CDR3 length: 14 amino acids. For the CDR3, the DNA is TGTGCCAGCAGTTATACCATCGGGGGAAACACCATATATTTT. Translating it yields CASSYTIGGNTIYF.

This clonotype showed up just a few times. This chain connects TRBV19 to TRBJ2-3; TRBD2 might be the D (5 bases). The germline CDR1 and CDR2 sequences are LNHDA and SQIVND (reference sequence). This CDR3 region has 17 residues. Trimming removed 5 bases from V and 3 bases from J, with 21 bases in between. The CDR3 spells CASSSLRSAGSTDTQYF. In nucleotides, the CDR3 is TGTGCCAGTAGTTCTCTGCGGTCCGCGGGTTCTACAGATACGCAGTATTTT.

This clonotype was counted between two and nine times. The chain recombines TRBV2 with TRBJ1-2; D might be TRBD1 (5 bases). The V gene lost 2 bases and the J gene lost 13 bases, with 14 bases spanning the gap. Germline values: CDR1 SNHLY, CDR2 FYNNEI. This CDR3 has 12 residues. CDR3 nucleotides: TGTGCCAGCAGTGAAAGCGGCGGGGCATGCACCTTC. It codes for CASSESGGACTF.

This clonotype came up a few times. The chain recombines TRBV20-1 with TRBJ1-6; D gene uncertain. CDR1 and CDR2 (germline): DFQATT, SNEGSKA (reference sequence). Between the trimmed V and J ends, which lost 1 base and 12 bases, there was a span of 16 bases. The CDR3 consists of 14 residues. This CDR3 reads CSARVGNPLGPLHF. CDR3 DNA sequence: TGCAGTGCTAGAGTGGGCAACCCATTAGGACCCCTCCACTTT.

This clonotype was observed a handful of times. The chain uses TRBV5-6 and TRBJ2-7, with 11 bases identical to TRBD1. The CDR3 spans 15 residues. CDR1 and CDR2 (germline): SGHDT, YYEEEE. The V and J ends lost 0 bases and 7 bases, in that order; junction bases with no gene match: 6. CDR3 coding DNA: TGTGCCAGCAGCTTGGGTCCGGACAGGGGGCTGGAGCAGTACGTC. It yields the protein CASSLGPDRGLEQYV.

The sample holds a few counts of this clonotype. CDR3: CAWSVGGWDRGTYTF. In DNA form, the CDR3 reads TGTGCCTGGAGTGTAGGGGGTTGGGACCGGGGGACCTACACCTTC. This chain joins TRBV30 and TRBJ1-2, with D possibly matching TRBD1 (6 bases). Per the germline V gene, CDR1 is GTSNPN and CDR2 is SVGIG (reference sequence). The CDR3 totals 15 residues. V lost 0 bases to trimming and J lost 10 bases, with 21 bases between them. The variable domain in full, with the rest retrieved from reference TRBV30 and TRBJ1-2, is SQTIHQWPATLVQPVGSPLSLECTVEGTSNPNLYWYRQAAGRGLQLLFYSVGIGQISSEVPQNLSASRPQDRQFILSSKKLLLSDSGFYLCAWSVGGWDRGTYTFGSGTRLTVV.

This clonotype was counted at least ten times. The V and J genes are TRBV15 and TRBJ2-3; D is possibly TRBD1 (5 bases). This CDR3 is built from 15 residues. Per germline, CDR1 LNHNV and CDR2 YYDKDF (reference sequence). Trimming took off 0 bases at V and 1 base at J, with 8 bases between the two ends. CDR3 in DNA: TGTGCCACCAGCAGAGAAGGGGATGGCACAGATACGCAGTATTTT. This translates into CATSREGDGTDTQYF.

The chain joins TRBV7-9 to TRBJ1-3, with 7 nucleotides matching TRBD1. V dropped 5 bases and J dropped 1; count of bases not matched to a gene: 5. Germline V lookup: CDR1 SEHNR, CDR2 FQNEAQ (reference sequence). The CDR3 contains 15 residues. The CDR3 region is CASSLKGQSGNTIYF. As DNA, the CDR3 is TGTGCCAGCAGCCTAAAGGGACAGTCTGGAAACACCATATATTTT.

CDR3 in DNA: TGCAGCGTAATCCCCCAGGGCACAGATACGCAGTATTTT. Translating gives CSVIPQGTDTQYF. The rearrangement uses TRBV29-1 and TRBJ2-3; D uncertain. The CDR3 spans 13 residues. The germline CDR1 and CDR2 sequences are SQVTM and ANQGSEA. V shed 6 bases and J shed 1 base, with 11 bases lying between them.

This rearrangement joins TRBV5-5 to TRBJ2-3; no clear D. With 1 base removed from V and 2 bases from J, the gap between germline ends came to 11 bases. Germline CDR1 reads SGHKS; CDR2 reads YYEKEE (reference sequence). The CDR3 spans 15 residues. The CDR3 bases are TGTGCCAGCAGCTTGTATCCCAGAGACACAGATACGCAGTATTTT. This sequence encodes CASSLYPRDTDTQYF.

The chain couples TRBV5-5 to TRBJ2-3, with no clear D. Germline loops: CDR1 SGHKS, CDR2 YYEKEE (reference sequence). The CDR3 spans 14 residues. Trimming stripped 4 bases from V and 2 bases from J, with 11 bases between. The CDR3 protein is CASSLWEDTDTQYF. DNA of the CDR3: TGTGCCAGCAGCCTTTGGGAAGACACAGATACGCAGTATTTT.

This clonotype was counted between two and nine times. The J gene is TRBJ2-2, the V gene TRBV6-5; a weak D match, TRBD1 (6 bases). Germline values: CDR1 MNHEY, CDR2 SVGAGI. There are 17 residues in the CDR3. The V and J ends lost 0 bases and 4 bases respectively, with 15 bases between them. In DNA form, the CDR3 reads TGTGCCAGCAGTTACTCGATGGGGGCTCGGAGCACCGGGGAGCTGTTTTTT. This gives the protein CASSYSMGARSTGELFF.

V is TRBV4-1 and J is TRBJ2-1, with 7 positions matching TRBD1. With 1 base clipped from V and 4 bases from J, the junction kept 4 bases outside the gene matches. The length of the CDR3 is 15 residues. Germline V CDR1 and CDR2: MGHRA, YSYEKL. The CDR3 DNA reads TGCGCCAGCAGCCAAGTTACGACAGGGTACAATGAGCAGTTCTTC. Amino acids: CASSQVTTGYNEQFF.

This clonotype has just a few counts. The V and J genes are TRBV3-1 and TRBJ2-2; D gene unclear. The V gene lost 7 bases and the J gene lost 6 bases, with 6 bases spanning the gap. The CDR3 runs 11 residues. From germline, CDR1 is LGHDT and CDR2 YNNKEL (reference sequence). The CDR3 sequence: CASKRAGELFF. The DNA of the CDR3 is TGTGCCAGCAAACGGGCCGGGGAGCTGTTTTTT.

This clonotype appeared many times. The chain couples TRBV10-2 to TRBJ1-5; D is unresolved. CDR1 WSHSY and CDR2 SAAADI come from the germline V gene. Trimming pared 3 bases from V and 1 base from J, leaving 7 bases between. The CDR3 is 14 residues long. CDR3 DNA: TGCGCCAGCAGTGATGTACAGAGCAATCAGCCCCAGCATTTT. Translated: CASSDVQSNQPQHF.

Regarding this clonotype: Sequence at one end of the junction differs from germline and may be a read error. This chain links TRBV7-7 with TRBJ2-2; 9 nucleotides agree with TRBD1. The CDR3 loop spans 17 amino acids. Germline-derived CDR1 and CDR2 are SSHAT and FNYEAQ (reference sequence). Written as DNA, the CDR3 is TGTGCTAGCAGCTTAATTCCGGGACAGGGGAACACCGGGGAGCTGTTTTTT. This encodes CASSLIPGQGNTGELFF.